This T cell receptor (beta chain) was profiled in a study of T cell repertoires in ileal Crohn's disease. Each sample's TCRB immunosequencing used around 0.45 micrograms of biopsy DNA. Sequenced by immunoSEQ multiplex PCR; TCRdb stores in-frame clones only, minus some. The repertoire consists of 6,000 to 7,500 clones, with 80% to 90% occurring once and the leading ten covering roughly 8.4%. Adults with ileal or ileocolonic Crohn's disease and an indication for resection were eligible. In germline, CDR1 is SNHLY, CDR2 FYNNEI. The V end lost 8 bases, the J end lost 0 bases, and 14 bases lay between the germline ends. The CDR3 has 15 residues.

The chain links TRBV2 to TRBJ2-1; D gene unclear. The sequencing input was ileal tissue. The sequence was collected from an adult with Crohn's disease. The CDR3 region is CASPKWRSSYNEQFF. DNA of the CDR3: TGTGCCAGCCCCAAATGGCGGAGCTCCTACAATGAGCAGTTCTTC.